This T cell receptor (beta chain) was obtained from a study of blood T cell repertoires in COVID-19. Study-level information: Samples of COVID-19 (acute and convalescent) were obtained from the United States, Italy and Spain.

Sequencing was performed with immunoSEQ multiplex PCR; in TCRdb, only in-frame clones are kept and a portion is missing. The sample lists 150,000 or so clones; over 70% were seen once. The material sequenced was peripheral blood. The receptor was derived from a man aged 55 to 70 with acute or convalescent COVID-19.

The CDR3 sequence: CASSPRRANTEAFF. DNA of the CDR3: TGTGCCAGCAGCCCGAGGAGGGCGAACACTGAAGCTTTCTTT. The chain carries TRBV14 and TRBJ1-1; D uncertain. Germline V CDR1 and CDR2: SGHDN, FVKESK. This CDR3 has 14 residues. With 4 bases removed from V and 1 base from J, the gap between germline ends came to 10 bases.